These T cell receptor beta chains were read from a single sample in a study of shared T cell receptors in the human thymus. The assay was immunoSEQ multiplex PCR, and TCRdb's table has in-frame clones only and misses some. The sample has roughly 500,000 clones, around 78% seen once. The sample was also reused in another study, on human thymus T cells.

The sample was thymocytes. The receptors were gathered from a boy under three years old with a congenital heart defect. Both conserved end residues are part of each CDR3. Each record gives: J gene, clone size, D gene, V gene, CDR3 protein, CDR3 DNA. The D gene is left open where the match is weak. Clone sizes are given selectively: once, few, many, or a class where the clone is expanded.

J: TRBJ2-5; size: NA; D: TRBD1; V: TRBV30; CDR3: CAYTTGGEETQYF; DNA: TGTGCCTATACGACAGGGGGAGAAGAGACCCAGTACTTC
J: TRBJ1-1; size: NA; D: TRBD1; V: TRBV4-3; CDR3: CASSQDAGTGNTEAFF; DNA: TGCGCCAGCAGCCAAGATGCTGGGACAGGGAACACTGAAGCTTTCTTT
J: TRBJ2-7; size: NA; D: NA; V: TRBV4-1; CDR3: CASSQDSGASSYEQYF; DNA: TGCGCCAGCAGCCAAGATTCCGGAGCCAGCTCCTACGAGCAGTACTTC
J: TRBJ2-3; size: NA; D: NA; V: TRBV19; CDR3: CASSASWDFPPEDTQYF; DNA: TGTGCCAGTAGTGCCTCATGGGACTTCCCTCCAGAGGATACGCAGTATTTT
J: TRBJ2-7; size: few; D: NA; V: TRBV4-2; CDR3: CASSRTRDTVSYEQYF; DNA: TGTGCCAGCAGCCGCACCCGGGACACGGTCTCCTACGAGCAGTACTTC
J: TRBJ2-4; size: once; D: TRBD2; V: TRBV11-2; CDR3: CASSFRPPRAGGFTNIQYF; DNA: TGTGCCAGCAGCTTCCGACCCCCACGAGCGGGAGGGTTCACGAACATTCAGTACTTC
J: TRBJ2-3; size: NA; D: TRBD1; V: TRBV6-1; CDR3: CASSGHPQGTHCTDTQYF; DNA: TGTGCCAGCAGTGGACACCCACAGGGGACCCATTGCACAGATACGCAGTATTTT
J: TRBJ2-7; size: NA; D: TRBD1; V: TRBV15; CDR3: CATSRDRGQEQYF; DNA: TGTGCCACCAGCAGGGACAGGGGGCAAGAGCAGTACTTC
J: TRBJ2-3; size: NA; D: TRBD2; V: TRBV27; CDR3: CASSYTSGRLRGDTQYF; DNA: TGTGCCAGCAGTTACACTAGCGGGAGGTTGCGGGGCGATACGCAGTATTTT
J: TRBJ1-1; size: NA; D: TRBD1; V: TRBV5-1; CDR3: CASSVGQVDTEAFF; DNA: TGCGCCAGCAGCGTGGGACAGGTGGACACTGAAGCTTTCTTT
J: TRBJ2-1; size: NA; D: NA; V: TRBV30; CDR3: CAWSVVPGERQVRNEQFF; DNA: TGTGCCTGGAGTGTAGTTCCGGGCGAACGACAGGTTAGGAATGAGCAGTTCTTC
J: TRBJ2-1; size: NA; D: TRBD2; V: TRBV4-3; CDR3: CASSQERRTSGSKPYNEQFF; DNA: TGCGCCAGCAGCCAAGAGAGAAGGACTAGCGGGAGTAAACCCTACAATGAGCAGTTCTTC
J: TRBJ2-7; size: NA; D: TRBD2; V: TRBV7-9; CDR3: CASSLPGLAELPSYEQYF; DNA: TGTGCCAGCAGCTTACCGGGACTAGCGGAGCTGCCCTCCTACGAGCAGTACTTC
J: TRBJ2-3; size: NA; D: NA; V: TRBV30; CDR3: CAWTAVEDTQYF; DNA: TGTGCCTGGACTGCTGTTGAGGATACGCAGTATTTT
J: TRBJ1-3; size: NA; D: TRBD1; V: TRBV7-9; CDR3: CASSFRTGEGNTIYF; DNA: TGTGCCAGCAGCTTTCGGACAGGGGAAGGAAACACCATATATTTT
J: TRBJ2-5; size: NA; D: TRBD2; V: TRBV6-1; CDR3: CASRGSGWETQYF; DNA: TGTGCCAGCAGGGGTAGCGGGTGGGAGACCCAGTACTTC
J: TRBJ1-2; size: NA; D: NA; V: TRBV14; CDR3: CASSPWTGSDGYTF; DNA: TGTGCCAGCAGCCCCTGGACGGGGTCTGATGGCTACACCTTC
J: TRBJ2-7; size: NA; D: TRBD2; V: TRBV27; CDR3: CASSYGAGGGEQYF; DNA: TGTGCCAGCAGTTACGGGGCCGGCGGGGGCGAGCAGTACTTC
J: TRBJ2-2; size: NA; D: NA; V: TRBV27; CDR3: CASIREDTGELFF; DNA: TGTGCCAGCATAAGGGAGGACACCGGGGAGCTGTTTTTT
J: TRBJ2-7; size: NA; D: TRBD1; V: TRBV28; CDR3: CASRYGGQGAYEQYF; DNA: TGTGCCAGCAGATATGGGGGACAGGGGGCCTACGAGCAGTACTTC
J: TRBJ2-7; size: NA; D: TRBD2; V: TRBV15; CDR3: CATSSHPGLAGAMPQYF; DNA: TGTGCCACCAGCAGCCACCCCGGACTAGCGGGAGCCATGCCTCAGTACTTC
J: TRBJ2-2; size: NA; D: NA; V: TRBV5-6; CDR3: CASRRRGRLNTGELFF; DNA: TGTGCCAGCAGACGAAGGGGCAGGTTGAACACCGGGGAGCTGTTTTTT